These T cell receptor beta chains were read from a single sample in a study of CD8+CD57+ T cells in acquired aplastic anemia. TCRdb used MiXCR to reprocess the reads, holding one entry per CDR3 protein. Here the sample spans 300,000 or so distinct CDR3 sequences, approximately 57% being singletons. The specimen sequenced was sorted CD4+, CD8+, or CD8+CD57+ T cells (not recorded which) from PBMCs. Receptor source: a human donor with aplastic anemia. Each CDR3 is given without its conserved first and last residue.

v_gene	j_gene	CDR3aa
TRBV7-9	-	ASSLRQGSPQMLYGYT
TRBV18	TRBJ2-2	ASSLLAGHNTGELF
TRBV7-6	TRBJ2-7	ASSPGTTPAYEQY
TRBV20-1	TRBJ2-5	SASTGLLETQY
TRBV6-5	TRBJ2-3	ASSQLDSTDTQY
TRBV16	TRBJ1-1	ASSRAGVGTEAF
TRBV6-1	TRBJ2-5	ASSVGLAAETQY
TRBV12-3/TRBV12-4	TRBJ1-1	ASRVGGTMNTEAF
TRBV5-1	TRBJ2-1	ASSSGQEYNEQF
TRBV7-9	TRBJ2-1	ASSLEGGAHNEQF
TRBV20-1	TRBJ1-2	SAVEGVGGYT
TRBV19	TRBJ1-3	ASSMGGGQRSGNTIY
TRBV7-6	TRBJ1-5	ASSRTGRDSNQPQH
TRBV5-4	TRBJ2-3	ASSFKLAVLDTQY
TRBV20-1	TRBJ2-6	SARPEGPASSRANVLT
TRBV2	TRBJ1-1	ASSGLLLNTEAF
TRBV3-1	TRBJ2-3	ASSQEI
TRBV5-8	TRBJ2-6	ASSLVHSGANVLT
TRBV19	TRBJ1-1	ASTLRGGNTEAF
TRBV6-6	TRBJ2-7	ASSYGTGTYELY
TRBV2	TRBJ1-6	ASSGGTQGNSPLH
TRBV12-3/TRBV12-4	TRBJ2-7	ASTLGELSYEQY
TRBV6-4	TRBJ1-6	ASSEDGTDDSPLH
TRBV10-3	TRBJ1-1	ASIPDGVGTEAF
TRBV19	TRBJ2-7	ASNKGGPYEQY
TRBV7-2	TRBJ2-5	ASSPGGLLETQY
TRBV15	TRBJ2-5	ATSRDWGQVETQY
TRBV10-3	TRBJ2-1	AISEYGDEQF
TRBV4-1	TRBJ1-2	ASSQIEGQGSYGYT
TRBV5-4	TRBJ1-2	ASSFPGQGAGYT
TRBV7-8	TRBJ2-1	ASSSSAPHNEQF
TRBV24-1	TRBJ1-2	ATSSGQGAGYGYT
TRBV9	TRBJ2-3	AQFSPSTDTQY
TRBV2	TRBJ1-5	ASSLGQH
TRBV20-1	TRBJ1-2	SARDPVRVFEVGGYT
TRBV19	TRBJ2-5	ASRRTHQETQY
TRBV12-3/TRBV12-4	TRBJ2-7	ASSELGLSGTCYEQY
TRBV2	TRBJ2-7	ASSDPGQGHREQY
TRBV20-1	TRBJ2-7	SAGTGTEQY
TRBV7-9	TRBJ2-7	ASSLRPQRGVSEQY
TRBV6-2/TRBV6-3	TRBJ2-5	ASSWGRGSQETQY
TRBV7-2	TRBJ1-1	ASSPRQGFEAF
TRBV19	TRBJ1-6	ASSNRQGSSYNSPLH
TRBV20-1	TRBJ2-1	SASGRAWEQF
TRBV29-1	TRBJ2-7	SVGIPAGVSYEQY
TRBV19	TRBJ1-4	ATRDVGGSEKLF
TRBV7-9	TRBJ1-6	ASSTRGDYNSPLH
TRBV6-2/TRBV6-3	TRBJ1-1	ASSKAGTLGRQAF